The 27 T cell receptor beta chains given below trace back to one sample, sequenced in a study of neurological immune-mediated disorders. In TCRdb, the 5' RACE reads were re-called with MiXCR into one record per CDR3 protein. The table shows under 75,000 distinct CDR3 sequences, with more than 4.5% occurring only once. Sequencing was carried out using PBMCs. These receptor sequences come from a human donor with multiple sclerosis. The donor label of this sample is uncertain.

The table lists this clonotype with many counts. The CDR3 protein is CASSLSGRQETQYF. The DNA for the CDR3 is TGCGCCAGCAGCTTGAGCGGGCGGCAAGAGACCCAGTACTTC. The chain is built from TRBV5-1 and TRBJ2-5; weak D call: TRBD2 (6 bases). Per the germline V gene, CDR1 is SGHRS and CDR2 is YFSETQ. The CDR3 has 14 residues. The V end lost 1 base, the J end lost 2 bases, and 9 bases lay between the germline ends.

This clonotype was seen at least ten times. The rearrangement links TRBV20-1 to TRBJ2-7, with 11 bases that match TRBD1. Trimming at V came to 5 bases and at J to 3 bases, leaving 9 bases not matched to a gene. This CDR3 comprises 15 residues. Germline V gene sequence: CDR1 DFQATT, CDR2 SNEGSKA (reference sequence). The CDR3 loop is CSAGLTDRGLYEQYF. As DNA, the CDR3 is TGCAGTGCTGGCCTGACGGACAGGGGGCTCTACGAGCAGTACTTC.

This clonotype showed up many times. The chain's CDR3 is CSASVDRGLYEQYF. The CDR3 region has the DNA TGCAGTGCTAGCGTGGACAGGGGGCTCTACGAGCAGTACTTC. This rearrangement joins TRBV20-1 to TRBJ2-7; 11 bases line up with TRBD1. The CDR3 is 14 residues long. Germline values: CDR1 DFQATT, CDR2 SNEGSKA (reference sequence). Trimming took 3 bases from V and 3 from J; bases not matched to a gene: 4.

This clonotype was seen repeatedly, ten times or more. The chain has TRBV5-1 and TRBJ2-1; D possibly corresponds to TRBD2 (5 bases). Between the trimmed V and J ends, which lost 0 bases and 1 base, there was a span of 5 bases. The V gene's germline CDR1 is SGHRS and CDR2 YFSETQ. This CDR3 comprises 14 residues. The CDR3 region is CASSLGGSYNEQFF. CDR3 nucleotides: TGCGCCAGCAGCTTGGGAGGGTCCTACAATGAGCAGTTCTTC.

This clonotype was observed many times. The V call is TRBV6-1, the J call TRBJ2-3; the D gene is possibly TRBD2 (6 bases). Germline CDR1 MNHNS, CDR2 SASEGT. Trimming removed 7 bases from V and 3 bases from J, with 8 bases in between. CDR3 length equals 12 residues. CDR3 region: CASNGGTDTQYF. As DNA, the CDR3 is TGTGCCAGCAACGGGGGAACAGATACGCAGTATTTT.

This clonotype was recorded at least ten times. The genes are TRBV20-1 and TRBJ2-7, with TRBD2 as a possible D gene (5 bases). Germline CDR1 is DFQATT and CDR2 is SNEGSKA (reference sequence). The CDR3 has 14 amino acids. V lost 5 bases and J 2 bases, leaving 16 bases between the germline ends. The CDR3 is CSAGGLKIAYEQYF. The CDR3 DNA reads TGCAGTGCTGGCGGGTTGAAGATTGCCTACGAGCAGTACTTC.

This clonotype has at least ten counts. The gene calls are TRBV3-1 and TRBJ2-3; 9 bases are a match to TRBD2. The CDR3 sequence is 16 residues long. The V gene end was trimmed by 0 bases and the J gene end by 4 bases; junction bases not matched to a gene: 5. CDR1 is LGHDT, CDR2 YNNKEL, per germline (reference sequence). CDR3 DNA sequence: TGTGCCAGCAGCCAAGACATGCGGGGGGGCGCAGATACGCAGTATTTT. This encodes CASSQDMRGGADTQYF.

This clonotype has ten or more counts. In DNA, the CDR3 is TGCAGTGCGCCAGAAAGAGGTGGAAACACCATATATTTT. Protein: CSAPERGGNTIYF. This sequence joins TRBV20-1 and TRBJ1-3; D is ambiguous. V gave up 6 bases and J gave up 3 bases, with 12 bases separating them. This CDR3 is built from 13 residues. Germline assignment: CDR1 DFQATT and CDR2 SNEGSKA (reference sequence).

This clonotype was picked up many times. This rearrangement joins TRBV5-1 to TRBJ2-3; 16 nucleotides agree with TRBD2. CDR3 size: 18 residues. With V trimmed by 3 bases and J by 0 bases, 4 bases remained unmatched. Germline values: CDR1 SGHRS, CDR2 YFSETQ. In DNA, the CDR3 is TGCGCCAGCAGCTCGGGACTAGCGGGGGGGCTCAGCACAGATACGCAGTATTTT. It encodes CASSSGLAGGLSTDTQYF.

In its sample, this clonotype was seen many times. This rearrangement joins TRBV20-1 to TRBJ1-1; D is ambiguous. Trimming removed 2 bases at V and 1 base at J, with 8 bases between. This CDR3 spans 13 amino acids. CDR1 is DFQATT and CDR2 is SNEGSKA in the germline V gene (reference sequence). The CDR3 protein is CSARRQRNTEAFF. As DNA, the CDR3 is TGCAGTGCTAGACGTCAGAGGAACACTGAAGCTTTCTTT.

There are many counts of this clonotype. V usage is TRBV11-2 and J usage is TRBJ2-2; tentatively, D is TRBD2 (7 bases). The V end was cut by 8 bases, the J end by 4 bases, with 17 bases between. The CDR3 spans 15 residues. Germline V lookup: CDR1 SGHAT, CDR2 FQNNGV. The CDR3 protein is CASRPPGGITGELFF. The CDR3 DNA reads TGTGCCAGCCGCCCCCCGGGGGGCATCACCGGGGAGCTGTTTTTT.

This clonotype was seen repeatedly, ten times or more. The V call is TRBV7-6, the J call TRBJ2-7; TRBD1 agrees at 9 bases. The J segment lost 7 bases and the V segment lost 5 bases, leaving 6 bases of the junction unmatched. The germline V gene encodes CDR1 SGHVS and CDR2 FNYEAQ. The CDR3 runs to 13 residues. The CDR3 here is CASSRDRAREQYF. CDR3 nucleotide sequence: TGTGCCAGCAGCAGGGACAGGGCGAGAGAGCAGTACTTC.

This clonotype was observed a handful of times. The chain joins TRBV29-1 to TRBJ2-3; D unresolved. The germline V gene encodes CDR1 SQVTM and CDR2 ANQGSEA. The V end lost 5 bases, the J end lost 5 bases, and 11 bases lay between the germline ends. This CDR3 has 12 amino acids. The CDR3 loop reads CSVRGGGDTQYF. CDR3 nucleotides: TGCAGCGTTCGAGGCGGTGGAGATACGCAGTATTTT.

This clonotype was counted ten times or more. V and J are TRBV12-5 and TRBJ2-7; unclear D gene. Germline CDR1 LGHNT, CDR2 FRNRAP. The CDR3 consists of 13 residues. The V end lost 3 bases, the J end lost 4 bases, and 10 bases lay between the germline ends. In nucleotides, the CDR3 is TGTGCTAGTGGTTTACCACGAGGTTACGAGCAGTACTTC. It yields the protein CASGLPRGYEQYF.

This clonotype was detected ten times or more. The chain carries TRBV6-1 and TRBJ2-7; D call uncertain. The CDR3 contains 14 residues. Germline V lookup: CDR1 MNHNS, CDR2 SASEGT. V was cut by 3 bases and J by 3 bases, with 12 bases left in between. Written as DNA, the CDR3 is TGTGCCAGCAGTGAGGGCCCCCTTAACTACGAGCAGTACTTC. It encodes CASSEGPLNYEQYF.

This clonotype was counted many times. The CDR3: CASRRTGSNQPQHF. The CDR3 nucleotides are TGTGCCAGCAGAAGGACAGGCAGCAATCAGCCCCAGCATTTT. The chain combines TRBV6-1 with TRBJ1-5, with 7 bases fitting TRBD1. J lost 1 base, V lost 6 bases, and 3 bases had no gene match. Germline lookup yields CDR1 MNHNS and CDR2 SASEGT. The CDR3 has 14 amino acids.

This clonotype was seen at least ten times. The V and J genes are TRBV3-1 and TRBJ2-7; possible D gene TRBD1, 5 bases. The CDR3 covers 14 residues. Trimming cost V 2 bases and J 1 base, with 9 bases left between them. Germline lookup yields CDR1 LGHDT and CDR2 YNNKEL (reference sequence). CDR3 in amino acids: CASSQTTASYEQYF. For the CDR3, the DNA is TGTGCCAGCAGCCAAACGACAGCATCCTACGAGCAGTACTTC.

This clonotype occurred many times. This sequence joins TRBV5-1 and TRBJ2-6; 7 nucleotides agree with TRBD2. The V and J ends lost 0 bases and 4 bases, in that order; junction bases with no gene match: 4. Germline CDR1 SGHRS, CDR2 YFSETQ. The CDR3 has 16 residues. CDR3 protein: CASSLGLAEGANVLTF. As DNA, the CDR3 is TGCGCCAGCAGCTTGGGACTAGCAGAGGGGGCCAACGTCCTGACTTTC.

This clonotype was recorded many times. The chain couples TRBV5-1 to TRBJ1-1, with D uncertain. The V end was cut by 2 bases, the J end by 4 bases, with 12 bases between. The CDR3 runs 14 residues. Germline assignment: CDR1 SGHRS and CDR2 YFSETQ. Written as DNA, the CDR3 is TGCGCCAGCAGCTTTTCGGGGTCTAGCACTGAAGCTTTCTTT. Translating it yields CASSFSGSSTEAFF.

This clonotype was counted ten times or more. J is TRBJ2-1 and V is TRBV5-1; maybe TRBD2 (5 bases). CDR3 length: 16 amino acids. Germline-derived CDR1 and CDR2 are SGHRS and YFSETQ. The germline V and J ends were trimmed by 3 bases and 2 bases, with 15 bases remaining between them. This CDR3 is CASSSSPGVAYNEQFF. CDR3 nucleotides: TGCGCCAGCAGCTCATCCCCCGGGGTTGCCTACAATGAGCAGTTCTTC.

This clonotype was seen repeatedly, ten times or more. V usage is TRBV2 and J usage is TRBJ2-2, with 12 positions matching TRBD2. CDR3 size: 19 residues. V trimming: 4 bases; J trimming: 3 bases; junction bases outside the gene matches: 12. The germline gives CDR1 SNHLY, CDR2 FYNNEI. CDR3 in DNA: TGTGCCAGCAGTGGCGGGACAGACAGACTAGCGGGGGACACCGGGGAGCTGTTTTTT. It codes for CASSGGTDRLAGDTGELFF.

This clonotype was detected ten times or more. This sequence joins TRBV5-1 and TRBJ1-2; D uncertain. Trimming cost V 1 base and J 3 bases, with 10 bases left between them. This CDR3 contains 14 residues. Per the germline V gene, CDR1 is SGHRS and CDR2 is YFSETQ. The CDR3 here is CASSLISSYYGYTF. CDR3 bases: TGCGCCAGCAGCTTGATCAGCAGCTACTATGGCTACACCTTC.

In this sample, this clonotype turned up many times. This chain joins TRBV18 and TRBJ2-7, with 9 bases identical to TRBD1. Germline-derived CDR1 and CDR2 are KGHSH and LQKENI. This CDR3 region has 15 residues. Trimming took 4 bases from V and 4 from J; bases not matched to a gene: 8. The DNA of the CDR3 is TGTGCCAGCTCACGCGAGACAGGGGGGGCGTACGAGCAGTACTTC. It encodes CASSRETGGAYEQYF.

The V and J genes are TRBV20-1 and TRBJ1-1, with TRBD1 as a possible D gene (5 bases). V shed 1 base and J shed 1 base, with 13 bases lying between them. The CDR3 spans 15 residues. Per the germline V gene, CDR1 is DFQATT and CDR2 is SNEGSKA (reference sequence). CDR3 amino acids: CSARAPGTANTEAFF. The CDR3 DNA sequence: TGCAGTGCTAGAGCCCCGGGGACGGCGAACACTGAAGCTTTCTTT.

This clonotype was recorded many times. The chain has TRBV27 and TRBJ2-3; the match to TRBD2 covers 10 bases. Germline lookup yields CDR1 MNHEY and CDR2 SMNVEV (reference sequence). Trimming removed 6 bases from V and 4 bases from J; junction bases left unmatched: 10. The CDR3 is made up of 16 amino acids. Written as DNA, the CDR3 is TGTGCCAGCAGACCCCACGTCCTAGCGGGGGCAGATACGCAGTATTTT. Translating it yields CASRPHVLAGADTQYF.

In its sample, this clonotype was seen many times. The chain couples TRBV18 to TRBJ2-1; no definite D call. This CDR3 has 15 amino acids. With 3 bases removed from V and 3 bases from J, the gap between germline ends came to 12 bases. Germline V lookup: CDR1 KGHSH, CDR2 LQKENI. CDR3 coding DNA: TGTGCCAGCTCACCCTCGTTGGCGGACTACAATGAGCAGTTCTTC. Translated: CASSPSLADYNEQFF. The whole variable domain, filled in from reference TRBV18 and TRBJ2-1, reads NAGVMQNPRHLVRRRGQEARLRCSPMKGHSHVYWYRQLPEEGLKFMVYLQKENIIDESGMPKERFSAEFPKEGPSILRIQQVVRGDSAAYFCASSPSLADYNEQFFGPGTRLTVL.

This clonotype was seen repeatedly, ten times or more. The chain carries TRBV20-1 and TRBJ2-4; no clear D gene. The V gene lost 7 bases and the J gene lost 0 bases, with 19 bases spanning the gap. This CDR3 comprises 16 residues. The germline gives CDR1 DFQATT, CDR2 SNEGSKA (reference sequence). DNA for the CDR3: TGCAGTGTCGCGCCGTTCACCACCCTAGCCAAAAACATTCAGTACTTC. Translation: CSVAPFTTLAKNIQYF.